This T cell receptor beta chain was captured in a study of CD8+ T cells in alopecia areata. Study in general: Tofacitinib continued for 6 to 18 months and was then withheld for 6 months.

Study observations and caveats: Lesional scalp exceeded normal scalp in clonality, especially in alopecia totalis/universalis. In scalp samples, resident alphabeta T cells of normal skin are also sequenced.

Details on this clone: The antigen remains undetermined.

The CDR3 totals 14 residues. Germline trimming cut 4 bases from V and 3 bases from J; bases unmatched to any gene: 4. After isolation, RNA underwent reverse transcription to generate cDNA as the sequencing template. TCRdb keeps only in-frame clones here, not all; method: immunoSEQ multiplex PCR. Here the sample spans over 150,000 clones, about 63% being singletons. Patients with alopecia areata provided lesional scalp punch biopsies as well as peripheral blood. The sequences come from CD4+ T cells sorted from blood, collected at week 0. The chain uses TRBV23-1 and TRBJ2-3; 7 bases are shared with TRBD1. TRBV23-1 carries the ORF label, with uncertain function. The TCR sequence derives from a human donor with alopecia areata. For the CDR3, the DNA is TGCGCCAGCAGTCGTGACAGGGCGACAGATACGCAGTATTTT. As protein: CASSRDRATDTQYF.